A single sample gave rise to the 24 T cell receptor beta chains below, sequenced in a study of spatial heterogeneity in lung cancer. TCRdb reanalysed the 5' RACE reads using MiXCR and keeps one entry per CDR3 protein. The sample has 70,000 to 90,000 distinct CDR3 sequences, roughly 13% seen once. Indicated time point: sample taken at primary tumor resection. Whole RNA obtained from tumor, nontumor lung or frozen PBMC underwent sequencing without sorting. The sequenced sample was PBMCs, obtained at surgery. The receptors come from a male donor with early-stage non-small cell lung cancer.

The genes are TRBV20-1 and TRBJ2-1; D tentatively fits TRBD1 or TRBD2 (6 bases each). CDR3 length equals 14 residues. CDR1 is DFQATT, CDR2 SNEGSKA, per germline (reference sequence). Deletions cut 0 bases from V and 10 bases from J, with 16 bases between. CDR3 in amino acids: CSARDSRGGDEQFF. CDR3 bases: TGCAGTGCTAGAGATTCCAGGGGCGGGGACGAGCAGTTCTTC.

This chain's CDR3 is CASRSTSGATSTDTQYF. DNA for the CDR3: TGTGCCAGCAGGTCGACTAGCGGGGCAACTAGCACAGATACGCAGTATTTT. The chain couples TRBV7-9 to TRBJ2-3; TRBD2 matches at 11 bases. The germline V gene has CDR1 SEHNR and CDR2 FQNEAQ (reference sequence). Trimming took 6 bases from V and 0 from J; bases not matched to a gene: 8. This CDR3 is 17 amino acids long. Based on the CDR3 plus reference TRBV7-9 and TRBJ2-3, the full variable domain is DTGVSQNPRHKITKRGQNVTFRCDPISEHNRLYWYRQTLGQGPEFLTYFQNEAQLEKSRLLSDRFSAERPKGSFSTLEIQRTEQGDSAMYLCASRSTSGATSTDTQYFGPGTRLTVL.

As DNA, the CDR3 is TGTGCCAGCAGCCCTTTCGGATTAGCGGGAGCAGGCTCTACCAATGAGCAGTTCTTC. It is translated as CASSPFGLAGAGSTNEQFF. The chain uses TRBV5-4 and TRBJ2-1, with TRBD2 identical over 9 bases. The ends lost 4 bases at V and 6 bases at J; junction bases unmatched: 20. Looked up from germline, CDR1 is SGHNT and CDR2 is YYREEE (reference sequence). The CDR3 contains 19 residues. Drawing the rest from reference TRBV5-4 and TRBJ2-1, the complete variable domain is ETGVTQSPTHLIKTRGQQVTLRCSSQSGHNTVSWYQQALGQGPQFIFQYYREEENGRGNFPPRFSGLQFPNYSSELNVNALELDDSALYLCASSPFGLAGAGSTNEQFFGPGTRLTVL.

The chain links TRBV7-9 to TRBJ1-6; TRBD1 aligns across 7 bases. CDR1 and CDR2 from the germline V gene are SEHNR and FQNEAQ (reference sequence). CDR3 length: 13 residues. The V gene end was trimmed by 8 bases and the J gene end by 5 bases; junction bases not matched to a gene: 3. The CDR3 here is CASRDRDNSPLHF. CDR3 coding DNA: TGTGCCAGCCGTGACAGGGATAATTCACCCCTCCACTTT.

This chain connects TRBV7-9 to TRBJ2-2; maybe TRBD2 (6 bases). The germline gives CDR1 SEHNR, CDR2 FQNEAQ (reference sequence). Trimming removed 2 bases from V and 2 bases from J, with 12 bases in between. The CDR3 length is 16 residues. CDR3 in amino acids: CASSLLLATNTGELFF. CDR3 coding DNA: TGTGCCAGCAGCTTATTGCTAGCGACTAACACCGGGGAGCTGTTTTTT.

The chain combines TRBV29-1 with TRBJ1-1; TRBD1 aligns across 7 bases. CDR1 SQVTM and CDR2 ANQGSEA come from the germline V gene. The CDR3 is 13 residues long. Unmatched junction bases numbered 6, after V lost 5 bases and J lost 3 bases. CDR3 in amino acids: CSVYGQVHTEAFF. Written as DNA, the CDR3 is TGCAGCGTTTATGGACAGGTACACACTGAAGCTTTCTTT.

This chain links TRBV12-3 or TRBV12-4 with TRBJ1-1; weak D call: TRBD1 (6 bases). The germline V and J ends were trimmed by 4 bases and 4 bases, with 16 bases remaining between them. The CDR3 has 15 residues. In DNA form, the CDR3 reads TGTGCCAGCAGTTCGCAACAGGGCCTCGGCACTGAAGCTTTCTTT. Its protein is CASSSQQGLGTEAFF.

Only a few counts were recorded for this clonotype. The CDR3 coding sequence is TGTGCCAGCAGCTTAGGTCCAGGGCCTGGAAACACCATATATTTT. Protein: CASSLGPGPGNTIYF. The chain combines TRBV7-6 with TRBJ1-3; tentative D call: TRBD1 (5 bases). The V gene lost 1 base and the J gene lost 2 bases, with 9 bases spanning the gap. The CDR3 length is 15 residues. Per germline, CDR1 SGHVS and CDR2 FNYEAQ.

This clonotype was seen ten or more times. The gene calls are TRBV12-3 or TRBV12-4 and TRBJ2-2; D is ambiguous. Deletions cut 3 bases from V and 1 base from J, with 6 bases between. CDR3 length equals 14 residues. The CDR3 sequence is CASSFFGNTGELFF. CDR3 bases: TGTGCCAGCAGTTTTTTCGGGAACACCGGGGAGCTGTTTTTT.

This clonotype was found a few times. The gene calls are TRBV20-1 and TRBJ1-1; D is unclear. This CDR3 contains 12 residues. Trimming pared 5 bases from V and 5 bases from J, leaving 12 bases between. CDR1 DFQATT and CDR2 SNEGSKA come from the germline V gene (reference sequence). The CDR3 sequence is CSADREDTEAFF. CDR3 sequence (DNA): TGCAGTGCTGACCGGGAGGATACTGAAGCTTTCTTT.

This clonotype was detected only a few times. The genes are TRBV18 and TRBJ1-4, with D hard to call. The germline V and J ends were trimmed by 3 bases and 8 bases, with 13 bases remaining between them. This CDR3 has 14 amino acids. CDR1 and CDR2 from the germline V gene are KGHSH and LQKENI. The CDR3: CASSPPPLGEKLFF. As DNA, the CDR3 is TGTGCCAGCTCACCCCCTCCGTTAGGAGAAAAACTGTTTTTT.

A note on this clonotype: A much larger clone sits a single nucleotide away, making a read error possible. This likely comes from a read error, as the CDR3 has no conserved phenylalanine or tryptophan at its end. The V gene is TRBV5-4, the J gene TRBJ1-4; D not resolved. The germline V gene has CDR1 SGHNT and CDR2 YYREEE (reference sequence). Trimming left V 2 bases short and J 3 bases short, with 5 bases between. CDR3 size: 13 residues. CDR3 amino acids: CASSFKSNEKLFL. CDR3 nucleotides: TGTGCCAGCAGCTTTAAGTCTAATGAAAAACTGTTTTTG.

This clonotype was picked up one time. J is TRBJ1-1 and V is TRBV3-1; no definite D call. Germline CDR1 and CDR2: LGHDT and YNNKEL (reference sequence). Trimming left V 8 bases short and J 8 bases short, with 12 bases between. CDR3 length: 11 amino acids. The chain's CDR3 is CASGREEEAFF. The CDR3 nucleotides read TGTGCCAGCGGTCGCGAGGAGGAAGCTTTCTTT. Together with reference TRBV3-1 and TRBJ1-1, the CDR3 gives the full variable domain: DTAVSQTPKYLVTQMGNDKSIKCEQNLGHDTMYWYKQDSKKFLKIMFSYNNKELIINETVPNRFSPKSPDKAHLNLHINSLELGDSAVYFCASGREEEAFFGQGTRLTVV.

The rearrangement links TRBV12-3 or TRBV12-4 to TRBJ2-1; 7 bases match TRBD2. Trimming at V came to 3 bases and at J to 9 bases, leaving 11 bases not matched to a gene. The CDR3 length is 15 residues. The CDR3 nucleotides are TGTGCCAGCAGTTTTCGGACTAGTCCCTTAACTGAGCAGTTCTTC. Its translation is CASSFRTSPLTEQFF.

This clonotype was detected only a few times. The rearrangement joins TRBV10-3 to TRBJ2-1; 7 bases are shared with TRBD2. After removal of 0 bases from V and 9 bases from J, the junction contained 8 bases not matched to a gene. This CDR3 is built from 15 residues. Germline values: CDR1 ENHRY, CDR2 SYGVKD. The CDR3 DNA follows: TGTGCCATCAGTGAGTCGTCGGGGAGGGATCTTGAGCAGTTCTTC. Translated, it gives CAISESSGRDLEQFF.

This clonotype was observed a few times. The gene calls are TRBV5-1 and TRBJ2-7, with 8 bases matching TRBD1. Trimming removed 4 bases from V and 2 bases from J; junction bases left unmatched: 8. Germline values: CDR1 SGHRS, CDR2 YFSETQ. The CDR3 spans 15 residues. The CDR3 region is CASSVGTGVTYEQYF. The DNA of the CDR3 is TGCGCCAGCAGCGTCGGGACAGGAGTTACCTACGAGCAGTACTTC.

V is TRBV7-9 and J is TRBJ1-5, with D hard to call. CDR1 SEHNR and CDR2 FQNEAQ come from the germline V gene (reference sequence). This CDR3 has 14 amino acids. Trimming stripped 3 bases from V and 1 base from J, with 7 bases between. For the CDR3, the DNA is TGTGCCAGCAGCTTTGACTCCAGCAATCAGCCCCAGCATTTT. Its translation: CASSFDSSNQPQHF.

This clonotype was picked up a small number of times. V and J are TRBV25-1 and TRBJ1-4; TRBD1 is a possible D gene (5 bases). Germline V lookup: CDR1 MGHDK, CDR2 SYGVNS. Trimming shortened V by 5 bases and J by 2 bases, and 12 bases separated the two germline ends. The CDR3 length is 15 residues. The chain's CDR3 is CASSPRVLTNEKLFF. Here the CDR3 DNA reads TGTGCCAGCAGTCCCAGGGTTCTCACTAATGAAAAACTGTTTTTT.

V gene TRBV6-5 combines with J gene TRBJ1-2, with TRBD1 identical over 8 bases. CDR1 MNHEY and CDR2 SVGAGI come from the germline V gene. V was clipped by 5 bases and J by 8 bases; unmatched bases: 10. The CDR3 runs 14 residues. The CDR3 loop reads CASSPAGGSLGYTF. In nucleotides, the CDR3 is TGTGCCAGCAGTCCCGCAGGGGGCTCCCTGGGCTACACCTTC.

The rearrangement uses TRBV6-1 and TRBJ2-2; D is tentatively TRBD1 or TRBD2 (5 bases each). The CDR3 extends over 16 amino acids. In germline, CDR1 is MNHNS, CDR2 SASEGT. V was shortened by 6 bases and J by 2 bases, with 16 bases between the two germline ends. CDR3 in DNA: TGTGCCAGCAGGGAAACCGGGACCACAAACACCGGGGAGCTGTTTTTT. Translation gives CASRETGTTNTGELFF.

This clonotype was found many times. V gene TRBV11-2 combines with J gene TRBJ1-1, with a tentative D call TRBD1 (6 bases). The CDR3 loop spans 14 amino acids. Trimming took 5 bases from V and 0 from J, leaving 10 bases between them. Germline loops: CDR1 SGHAT, CDR2 FQNNGV. CDR3 sequence: CASSEQGLNTEAFF. The CDR3 DNA follows: TGTGCCAGCAGCGAACAGGGTTTGAACACTGAAGCTTTCTTT.

This clonotype was found a few times. The chain has TRBV10-3 and TRBJ2-7; maybe TRBD1 (6 bases). This CDR3 is 13 amino acids long. V lost 3 bases, J lost 2 bases, and 8 bases lay in between. CDR1 ENHRY and CDR2 SYGVKD come from the germline V gene. This CDR3 is CAISEQGPYEQYF. The CDR3 coding sequence is TGTGCCATCAGTGAACAGGGTCCCTACGAGCAGTACTTC.

The rearrangement uses TRBV7-9 and TRBJ2-3; 7 bases agree with TRBD2. The CDR3 totals 14 residues. The V and J ends lost 4 bases and 6 bases, in that order; junction bases with no gene match: 7. Germline CDR1 is SEHNR and CDR2 is FQNEAQ (reference sequence). DNA of the CDR3: TGTGCCAGCAGCTCCCGACTAGCAGGGGATACGCAGTATTTT. It yields the protein CASSSRLAGDTQYF.

This clonotype was observed at least ten times. The rearrangement joins TRBV29-1 to TRBJ1-3; no clear D gene. The CDR3 covers 12 residues. The V gene's germline CDR1 is SQVTM and CDR2 ANQGSEA. V was trimmed by 4 bases and J by 4 bases, leaving 8 bases between them. Here the CDR3 reads CSVGGRGNTIYF. CDR3 bases: TGCAGCGTTGGAGGCAGGGGAAACACCATATATTTT.